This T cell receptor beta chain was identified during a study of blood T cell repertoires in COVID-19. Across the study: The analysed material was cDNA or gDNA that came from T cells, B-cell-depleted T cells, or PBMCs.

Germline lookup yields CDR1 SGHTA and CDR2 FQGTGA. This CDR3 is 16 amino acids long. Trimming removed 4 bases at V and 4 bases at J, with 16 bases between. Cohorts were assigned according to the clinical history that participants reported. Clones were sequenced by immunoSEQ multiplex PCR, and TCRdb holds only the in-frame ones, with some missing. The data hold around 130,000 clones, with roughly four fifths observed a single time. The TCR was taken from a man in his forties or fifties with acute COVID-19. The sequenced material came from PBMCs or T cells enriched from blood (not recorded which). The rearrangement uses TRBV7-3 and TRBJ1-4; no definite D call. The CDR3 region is CASSWGGRRLNEKLFF. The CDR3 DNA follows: TGTGCCAGCAGCTGGGGAGGGCGCAGACTTAATGAAAAACTGTTTTTT.